These 19 T cell receptor beta chains came from one sample sequenced in a study of blood T cells in healthy people across ages. Together with a sample-barcoded 5' primer, a J-beta primer mix was included in a second PCR lasting about 7 to 11 cycles. TCRdb itself ran the 5' RACE reads through MiXCR, one entry per CDR3 protein. The repertoire holds 1.2 million to 1.5 million distinct CDR3 sequences, roughly 45% seen once, with roughly 8.2% in the top ten. Input material: blood. The receptors were gathered from a woman aged 18-29 years in good health.

This clonotype was seen only a few times. The V gene is TRBV29-1, the J gene TRBJ2-1; TRBD2 aligns across 8 bases. The ends lost 4 bases at V and 2 bases at J; junction bases unmatched: 4. The CDR3 is 14 residues long. CDR1 is SQVTM and CDR2 is ANQGSEA in the germline V gene. For the CDR3, the DNA is TGCAGCGTTGTCGTGGGACTAGCCTACAATGAGCAGTTCTTC. Its protein is CSVVVGLAYNEQFF.

V gene TRBV12-3 or TRBV12-4 combines with J gene TRBJ1-2, with 7 bases that match TRBD1. After removal of 7 bases from V and 3 bases from J, the junction contained 5 bases not matched to a gene. This CDR3 is built from 13 residues. The CDR3 reads CASILGQDYGYTF. For the CDR3, the DNA is TGTGCCAGCATCCTAGGACAGGACTATGGCTACACCTTC.

Details on this clonotype: This likely comes from a read error, as the CDR3 has no conserved phenylalanine or tryptophan at its end. No DNA is shown, since the ends of the CDR3 on it are uncertain; the CDR3 is the one TCRdb lists. The J gene is TRBJ2-1, the V gene TRBV11-2; TRBD2 is the table's D call and was not checked against the DNA. CDR1 SGHAT and CDR2 FQNNGV come from the germline V gene. The CDR3 adds up to 14 amino acids, both ends counted. The CDR3 reads CASSSGTGRGEQFV.

The chain links TRBV13 to TRBJ2-7, with 8 bases lining up with TRBD2. The junction had 4 bases not matched to a gene; V was cut back by 3 bases and J by 3 bases. The CDR3 totals 14 residues. Germline V gives CDR1 PRHDT, CDR2 FYEKMQ (reference sequence). This CDR3 is CASSFRSGSYEQYF. CDR3 bases: TGTGCCAGCAGCTTTCGAAGCGGGAGCTACGAGCAGTACTTC.

The gene calls are TRBV2 and TRBJ1-1, with D unresolved. CDR3 length: 13 amino acids. Germline V gene lookup returns CDR1 SNHLY and CDR2 FYNNEI. Between the trimmed V and J ends, which lost 6 bases and 1 base, there was a span of 9 bases. The CDR3 reads CASSGDWNTEAFF. Here the CDR3 DNA reads TGTGCCAGCAGCGGAGACTGGAACACTGAAGCTTTCTTT.

The chain uses TRBV27 and TRBJ2-7, with 9 bases identical to TRBD1. This CDR3 is 17 amino acids long. After removal of 5 bases from V and 2 bases from J, the junction contained 13 bases not matched to a gene. The germline CDR1 and CDR2 sequences are MNHEY and SMNVEV (reference sequence). This CDR3 is CASSHVTGGPLAYEQYF. For the CDR3, the DNA is TGTGCCAGCAGTCACGTTACAGGGGGCCCTCTGGCCTACGAGCAGTACTTC.

This sequence joins TRBV11-1 and TRBJ2-7; D might be TRBD1 (6 bases). The CDR3 length is 16 residues. The germline V gene has CDR1 SGHAT and CDR2 FQDESV (reference sequence). V lost 2 bases to trimming and J lost 2 bases, with 16 bases between them. The CDR3 sequence is CASSLWSTGGPYEQYF. The CDR3, as DNA: TGTGCCAGCAGCTTATGGTCGACAGGAGGACCCTACGAGCAGTACTTC.

The chain has TRBV2 and TRBJ1-5; D is unresolved. Trimming stripped 6 bases from V and 2 bases from J, with 11 bases between. Per germline, CDR1 SNHLY and CDR2 FYNNEI. This CDR3 contains 14 residues. CDR3 amino acids: CASSWTRGNQPQHF. CDR3 DNA sequence: TGTGCCAGCAGCTGGACCCGGGGCAATCAGCCCCAGCATTTT. Filled out from reference TRBV2 and TRBJ1-5, the complete variable domain reads EPEVTQTPSHQVTQMGQEVILRCVPISNHLYFYWYRQILGQKVEFLVSFYNNEISEKSEIFDDQFSVERPDGSNFTLKIRSTKLEDSAMYFCASSWTRGNQPQHFGDGTRLSIL.

The chain uses TRBV6-5 and TRBJ2-1; 10 bases are shared with TRBD2. Trimming removed 7 bases from V and 8 bases from J; junction bases left unmatched: 8. Germline V gene sequence: CDR1 MNHEY, CDR2 SVGAGI. The CDR3 extends over 14 amino acids. The DNA for the CDR3 is TGTGCCAGCACAGAGCGGGAGGGCCTCGATGAGCAGTTCTTC. It encodes CASTEREGLDEQFF.

This clonotype was detected only once. The genes are TRBV7-8 and TRBJ2-7; TRBD2 matches 8 bases. The ends lost 8 bases at V and 4 bases at J; junction bases unmatched: 7. This CDR3 is built from 13 residues. Germline V lookup: CDR1 SGHVS, CDR2 FQNEAQ. This chain's CDR3 is CASGTRLAYEQYF. The CDR3 DNA follows: TGTGCCAGCGGCACCCGACTAGCGTACGAGCAGTACTTC.

This clonotype was picked up a small number of times. V usage is TRBV7-9 and J usage is TRBJ2-7, with a possible D match to TRBD1 (6 bases). The ends were cut back, 0 bases at V and 0 bases at J, with 12 bases in the middle. CDR1 and CDR2 (germline): SEHNR, FQNEAQ (reference sequence). This CDR3 comprises 16 residues. CDR3 nucleotides: TGTGCCAGCAGCTTAGCGTTTGACAGGTTCTCCTACGAGCAGTACTTC. This codes for CASSLAFDRFSYEQYF.

The chain combines TRBV28 with TRBJ2-1, with D unclear. Germline loops: CDR1 MDHEN, CDR2 SYDVKM. This CDR3 comprises 13 residues. V was cut by 3 bases and J by 5 bases, with 8 bases left in between. In DNA form, the CDR3 reads TGTGCCAGCAGTTTGTGGACGGACAATGAGCAGTTCTTC. It is translated as CASSLWTDNEQFF.

The V and J genes are TRBV20-1 and TRBJ2-7; D is ambiguous. The DNA end lines up better with TRBJ2-5; the J call may be wrong. There are 14 residues in the CDR3. Germline CDR1 and CDR2: DFQATT and SNEGSKA (reference sequence). Here the CDR3 DNA reads TGCAGTGCTAGAGATACCAGTGGTGCAGAGACCCAGTACTTC. Translated, it gives CSARDTSGAETQYF.

This chain links TRBV5-6 with TRBJ2-4; possible D gene TRBD2, 6 bases. This CDR3 comprises 15 residues. Trimming took off 4 bases at V and 9 bases at J, with 20 bases between the two ends. Per germline, CDR1 SGHDT and CDR2 YYEEEE. The chain's CDR3 is CASSHRGVLGGIQYF. In nucleotides, the CDR3 is TGTGCCAGCAGCCACCGCGGAGTCTTGGGGGGCATTCAGTACTTC.

This clonotype was detected only a few times. The rearrangement joins TRBV7-9 to TRBJ2-7; 9 bases map to TRBD1. Germline V gene data show CDR1 as SEHNR and CDR2 as FQNEAQ (reference sequence). V was clipped by 4 bases and J by 7 bases; unmatched bases: 11. This CDR3 comprises 15 residues. The CDR3 protein is CASSSWGQGRDEQYF. The CDR3 DNA is TGTGCCAGCAGCTCGTGGGGACAGGGACGTGATGAGCAGTACTTC.

This clonotype has only a few counts. The chain recombines TRBV4-1 with TRBJ1-5; 10 bases agree with TRBD1. The CDR3 has 19 amino acids. The V gene's germline CDR1 is MGHRA and CDR2 YSYEKL. With 8 bases clipped from V and 2 bases from J, the junction kept 18 bases outside the gene matches. The chain's CDR3 is CASQNIGTGDYRGNQPQHF. CDR3 sequence (DNA): TGCGCCAGCCAGAATATAGGGACAGGGGATTATAGGGGCAATCAGCCCCAGCATTTT.

The V gene is TRBV20-1, the J gene TRBJ2-7; 8 bases align to TRBD2. This CDR3 is built from 13 residues. The V gene end was trimmed by 3 bases and the J gene end by 4 bases; junction bases not matched to a gene: 5. Germline assignment: CDR1 DFQATT and CDR2 SNEGSKA (reference sequence). CDR3 region: CSASSGDVYEQYF. The CDR3 nucleotides are TGCAGTGCTAGTAGCGGGGATGTTTACGAGCAGTACTTC.

This clonotype was detected a few times. The chain has TRBV12-3 or TRBV12-4 and TRBJ1-2; TRBD1 matches at 8 bases. The length of the CDR3 is 14 residues. The V segment lost 5 bases and the J segment 4 bases; nucleotides outside the gene matches: 6. The DNA of the CDR3 is TGTGCCAGCAGTACGCGGACAGGGAGCTATGGCTACACCTTC. This encodes CASSTRTGSYGYTF.

This clonotype was seen a few times. This chain connects TRBV15 to TRBJ2-1; 12 bases align to TRBD2. V gave up 3 bases and J gave up 0 bases; unmatched junction bases: 12. The CDR3 consists of 20 residues. Germline V lookup: CDR1 LNHNV, CDR2 YYDKDF (reference sequence). CDR3 region: CATSRAGLAGTLSSYNEQFF. The CDR3 DNA sequence: TGTGCCACCAGCAGGGCCGGACTAGCGGGAACCTTAAGCTCCTACAATGAGCAGTTCTTC.